The present T cell receptor beta chain was sequenced within a study of T cell repertoires in cytomegalovirus infection. Overall study: CMV epitopes, recently identified HLA-C-restricted and well-studied HLA-B-restricted, were used. It can be stated that public TCR beta signatures indicated CMV infection as well as a matching HLA type. Study results and limitations: The cumulative frequency of public TCR beta families identified carriers of CMV plus the relevant HLA. Dominating the ex vivo response were TCR beta clonotypes that were CMV-specific and HLA-C-restricted.

With regard to this clonotype: Its antigen remains unknown.

From the reads, TCRdb called clonotypes with MiXCR, one entry per CDR3 protein. The sample shows a few hundred thousand distinct CDR3 sequences, about 40% of them seen only once. Germline loops: CDR1 MNHEY, CDR2 SMNVEV (reference sequence). V lost 8 bases to trimming and J lost 6 bases, with 16 bases between them. The CDR3 totals 13 residues. V and J are TRBV27 and TRBJ1-1, with D perhaps matching TRBD1 (6 bases). The sequencing here drew on cultured PBMCs, taken from culture after CMV antigen stimulation. This sequence was found in a human donor in good health (CMV status not recorded). Some clones in this sample may be carry-over from other donors' samples. CDR3 DNA sequence: TGTGCCAGCCGGAAGACAGGCGCAGCTGAAGCTTTCTTT. Translation: CASRKTGAAEAFF.